This T cell receptor beta chain appears in the sequencing data of a study of CD8+CD57+ T cells in acquired aplastic anemia. Study details: Average DNA yield from sorted CD4+ and CD8+ cells was around 3 ug.

This clonotype was observed a few times. The target antigen is unknown. Trimming removed 3 bases at V and 5 bases at J, with 19 bases between. CDR3 length: 16 residues. CDR1 SGHVS and CDR2 FQNEAQ come from the germline V gene. Study-wide points: Overlap between patients and controls comprised roughly 28 CD8+ CDR3 sequences.

Genomic DNA provided the template from which TCR beta VDJ and CDR3 profiles were obtained. TCRdb processed the reads anew with MiXCR; each CDR3 protein has one entry. The table lists a few hundred thousand distinct CDR3 sequences, under 65% of them singletons. The sequencing input was sorted CD4+, CD8+, or CD8+CD57+ T cells (not recorded which) from PBMCs. The rearrangement joins TRBV7-8 to TRBJ2-5; maybe TRBD1 (6 bases). The clonotype originates from a human donor in good health. CDR3: CASSFSVQGNRETQYF. CDR3 sequence (DNA): TGTGCCAGCAGCTTTAGCGTCCAGGGGAACAGGGAGACCCAGTACTTC. The whole variable domain, remainder taken from reference TRBV7-8 and TRBJ2-5, is GAGVSQSPRYKVAKRGQDVALRCDPISGHVSLFWYQQALGQGPEFLTYFQNEAQLDKSGLPSDRFFAERPEGSVSTLKIQRTQQEDSAVYLCASSFSVQGNRETQYFGPGTRLLVL.